These 30 T cell receptor beta chains were sequenced from one sample in a study of T cells in women clearing cervical HPV infection. Generated by immunoSEQ multiplex PCR, the TCRdb table keeps only in-frame clones and is missing some. Recorded for this sample: under 50,000 clones. The sequencing sample was made of blood buffy coat. The receptors shown here come from a woman aged 18-70 years with a cervical HPV16 infection that either progressed to CIN3+ or cleared (not recorded which).

Concerning this clone: The read terminates 3 residues before the CDR3 end, so the remaining end is supplied by the germline J gene. The rearrangement links TRBV5-4 to TRBJ2-7; 11 bases are a match to TRBD2. The CDR3 loop spans 13 amino acids. V shed 10 bases, J shed 2 bases, and the junction held 5 bases outside the gene matches. Germline CDR1 reads SGHNT; CDR2 reads YYREEE (reference sequence). The CDR3 protein is CAGQTSGTYEQYF. The covered CDR3 bases are TGTGCCGGACAGACTAGCGGGACCTACGAG.

This clone is called medium-sized based on its frequency. The read falls 3 residues short of the CDR3 end, and the missing part is taken from the germline J gene. The chain links TRBV10-1 to TRBJ2-3; a possible D gene is TRBD2 (5 bases). Per the germline V gene, CDR1 is WNHNN and CDR2 is SYGVQD (reference sequence). This CDR3 comprises 12 residues. The covered CDR3 bases are TGCGCCAGCAGTGAAATCAGAGGGACG. Encoded protein: CASSEIRGT. The full CDR3 is CASSEIRGTQYF.

Notes on this clone: Sequencing ends 3 residues short of the CDR3 end; the germline J gene provides the rest. V is TRBV7-3 and J is TRBJ1-2; 10 bases match TRBD1. The CDR3 totals 15 residues. Per germline, CDR1 SGHTA and CDR2 FQGTGA. The sequenced CDR3 bases are TGTGCCAGCAGCTTAAGAGGACAGGGGGGCAATGAC. As protein: CASSLRGQGGND. The whole CDR3 reads CASSLRGQGGNDYTF.

As to this clone: The read falls 3 residues short of the CDR3 end, and the missing part is taken from the germline J gene. This sequence joins TRBV29-1 and TRBJ1-2, with 8 bases aligning to TRBD1. The germline CDR1 and CDR2 sequences are SQVTM and ANQGSEA. The CDR3 sequence is 16 residues long. V trimming: 4 bases; J trimming: 3 bases; junction bases outside the gene matches: 13. This CDR3 reads CSVVLRGLDRDYGYTF. Incomplete CDR3 DNA: TGCAGCGTTGTCCTGAGGGGGCTGGACAGGGACTATGGC.

About this clone: The read ends 3 residues shy of where the CDR3 ends; the end is completed using the germline J gene. V and J are TRBV19 and TRBJ2-5; no clear D gene. This CDR3 comprises 14 residues. Germline CDR1 LNHDA, CDR2 SQIVND (reference sequence). Trimming took off 3 bases at V and 4 bases at J, with 12 bases between the two ends. The CDR3 sequence is CASSMVPTGETQYF. Partial CDR3 DNA: TGTGCCAGTAGTATGGTCCCGACGGGAGAGACC.

As regards this clone: The read comes to an end 3 residues before the CDR3 does, leaving the germline J gene to fill in the end. This chain connects TRBV5-4 to TRBJ2-2, with 7 bases aligning to TRBD2. J lost 5 bases, V lost 6 bases, and 13 bases had no gene match. The germline CDR1 and CDR2 sequences are SGHNT and YYREEE (reference sequence). The CDR3 extends over 16 amino acids. The CDR3 loop reads CASTIAGGRATGELFF. The covered CDR3 bases are TGTGCCAGCACAATAGCGGGTGGGAGGGCAACCGGGGAG.

About this clone: The read stops 3 residues short of the end of the CDR3; the missing end is completed from the germline J gene. V usage is TRBV13 and J usage is TRBJ1-5, with 7 bases matching TRBD1. Germline trimming cut 0 bases from V and 7 bases from J; bases unmatched to any gene: 6. The V gene's germline CDR1 is PRHDT and CDR2 FYEKMQ (reference sequence). The CDR3 has 15 residues. The sequenced part of the CDR3 DNA is TGTGCCAGCAGCTTAGGGACAGGGCTTGGCCAGCCC. Protein sequence: CASSLGTGLGQP. In full, the CDR3 reads CASSLGTGLGQPQHF.

To note about this clone: The DNA ends 3 residues before the CDR3 does, and the rest of the CDR3 is filled in from the germline J gene. The chain is built from TRBV18 and TRBJ1-2, with TRBD1 matching 7 bases. Trimming at V came to 3 bases and at J to 6 bases, leaving 4 bases not matched to a gene. This CDR3 spans 13 amino acids. Per germline, CDR1 KGHSH and CDR2 LQKENI. The CDR3 DNA, read in part, is TGTGCCAGCTCACCCGACAGGGTGAATGGC. Protein: CASSPDRVNG. The CDR3, in full, reads CASSPDRVNGYTF.

Regarding this clone: The read stops 3 residues short of the end of the CDR3; the missing end is completed from the germline J gene. The gene calls are TRBV5-1 and TRBJ1-2, with D uncertain. CDR3 size: 13 residues. Per germline, CDR1 SGHRS and CDR2 YFSETQ. The covered CDR3 bases are TGCGCCAGCAGCTTGGAGGGCTTCGAGGAC. It translates to CASSLEGFED. The complete CDR3 reads CASSLEGFEDYTF.

To note about this clone: The read ends 3 residues shy of where the CDR3 ends; the end is completed using the germline J gene. V is TRBV28 and J is TRBJ2-3; 13 nucleotides align to TRBD2. The CDR3 totals 17 residues. The germline V gene has CDR1 MDHEN and CDR2 SYDVKM. J gave up 6 bases and V 2 bases, and 8 bases lay outside the gene matches. The part of the CDR3 DNA that was read is TGTGCCAGCAGTTTAGGACTAGCGGGAGTGCAGCGGGATACG. Protein: CASSLGLAGVQRDT. The entire CDR3 sequence reads CASSLGLAGVQRDTQYF.

Turning to this clone: The read stops 3 residues short of the end of the CDR3; the missing end is completed from the germline J gene. The chain is built from TRBV2 and TRBJ2-3; D might be TRBD2 (5 bases). The V end lost 5 bases, the J end lost 0 bases, and 12 bases lay between the germline ends. CDR3 length equals 15 residues. From germline, CDR1 is SNHLY and CDR2 FYNNEI. The CDR3 sequence: CASSPQAASTDTQYF. The sequenced CDR3 bases are TGTGCCAGCAGTCCCCAAGCGGCTAGCACAGATACG.

As concerns this clone: From the germline J gene comes the end of the CDR3, since the read stops 3 residues before it. The chain is built from TRBV30 and TRBJ2-4; the D is unclear. CDR1 and CDR2 from the germline V gene are GTSNPN and SVGIG (reference sequence). The CDR3 runs 13 residues. The sequenced part of the CDR3 DNA is TGTGCCTGGAGTGTGGGTCCTAACTATGGT. Translation: CAWSVGPNYG. In full, the CDR3 reads CAWSVGPNYGQYF.

Note on this clone: The read terminates 3 residues ahead of where the CDR3 ends, so the germline J gene completes it. The J gene is TRBJ2-5, the V gene TRBV5-1, with a weak D call TRBD1 (6 bases). CDR3 length: 13 amino acids. V was shortened by 3 bases and J by 5 bases, with 11 bases between the two germline ends. The germline gives CDR1 SGHRS, CDR2 YFSETQ. The CDR3 DNA, read in part, is TGCGCCAGCAGCTACACAGGGTCCGAGACC. Residues: CASSYTGSET. From start to end, the CDR3 is CASSYTGSETQYF.

Turning to this clone: The read ends 3 residues shy of where the CDR3 ends; the end is completed using the germline J gene. The V and J genes are TRBV2 and TRBJ2-3; D is perhaps TRBD2 (6 bases). The germline V gene encodes CDR1 SNHLY and CDR2 FYNNEI. The V end was cut by 4 bases, the J end by 1 base, with 6 bases between. CDR3 length: 13 residues. The chain's CDR3 is CASSGGGTDTQYF. The CDR3 bases that were read are TGTGCCAGCAGTGGCGGGGGCACAGATACG.

In regard to this clone: Sequencing ends 3 residues short of the CDR3 end; the germline J gene provides the rest. This chain uses TRBV5-1 with TRBJ2-7, with TRBD1 matching over 9 bases. Per the germline V gene, CDR1 is SGHRS and CDR2 is YFSETQ. The CDR3 loop spans 14 amino acids. The ends lost 3 bases at V and 2 bases at J; junction bases unmatched: 3. The CDR3 loop is CASSSGTGTYEQYF. The CDR3 bases that were read are TGCGCCAGCAGCTCCGGGACAGGGACCTACGAG.

Comment on this clone: The read halts 3 residues ahead of the CDR3 end, with the missing end drawn from the germline J gene. The chain couples TRBV18 to TRBJ1-2; no reliable D call. Looked up from germline, CDR1 is KGHSH and CDR2 is LQKENI. This CDR3 contains 15 residues. CDR3 amino acids: CASSPESREGRDYTF. Partial CDR3 DNA: TGTGCCAGCTCACCGGAGTCGCGGGAGGGCCGCGAC.

CDR3 DNA (partial): TGTGCCAGTAAACTAGCGACTAGCACAGATACG. It is translated as CASKLATSTDT. The entire CDR3 protein reads CASKLATSTDTQYF. The chain combines TRBV19 with TRBJ2-3; 7 nucleotides agree with TRBD2. The CDR3 end lies 3 residues beyond the end of the read and is filled in from the germline J gene. Germline CDR1 LNHDA, CDR2 SQIVND (reference sequence). The CDR3 consists of 14 residues. The J segment lost 0 bases and the V segment lost 7 bases, leaving 4 bases of the junction unmatched.

With respect to this clone: The read ends 3 residues shy of where the CDR3 ends; the end is completed using the germline J gene. This chain links TRBV19 with TRBJ2-1; unclear D gene. Germline V gene lookup returns CDR1 LNHDA and CDR2 SQIVND (reference sequence). This CDR3 is 13 amino acids long. The germline V and J ends were trimmed by 5 bases and 2 bases, with 7 bases remaining between them. The CDR3 here is CASSLPAYNEQFF. The part of the CDR3 DNA that was read is TGTGCCAGTAGTCTCCCAGCCTACAATGAG. The full variable domain, rest sourced from reference TRBV19 and TRBJ2-1, is DGGITQSPKYLFRKEGQNVTLSCEQNLNHDAMYWYRQDPGQGLRLIYYSQIVNDFQKGDIAEGYSVSREKKESFPLTVTSAQKNPTAFYLCASSLPAYNEQFFGPGTRLTVL.

About this clone itself: The read falls 3 residues short of the CDR3 end, and the missing part is taken from the germline J gene. The genes are TRBV15 and TRBJ2-1; 7 nucleotides match TRBD2. V was pared by 1 base and J by 9 bases, with 18 bases of the junction left unmatched. The germline gives CDR1 LNHNV, CDR2 YYDKDF (reference sequence). The CDR3 has 18 residues. The part of the CDR3 DNA that was read is TGTGCCACCAGCAGAGCTTTCACCCACCGGGGACTACCGGGTGAG. Translated: CATSRAFTHRGLPGE. The complete CDR3 reads CATSRAFTHRGLPGEQFF.

Points on this clone: The read falls 3 residues short of the CDR3 end, and the missing part is taken from the germline J gene. The chain carries TRBV4-2 and TRBJ1-4, with 10 bases that match TRBD1. Trimming took 3 bases from V and 5 from J; bases not matched to a gene: 6. The CDR3 is 16 amino acids. The germline CDR1 and CDR2 sequences are LGHNA and YNFKEQ. This CDR3 is CASSQGTGAFNEKLFF. The CDR3 DNA, read in part, is TGTGCCAGCAGCCAGGGGACAGGGGCTTTCAATGAAAAA.

With regard to this clone: One junction end disagrees with the germline gene, perhaps due to a read error. The read falls 3 residues short of the CDR3 end, and the missing part is taken from the germline J gene. J is TRBJ1-3 and V is TRBV7-9, with D unresolved. The CDR3 has 14 amino acids. Germline CDR1 reads SEHNR; CDR2 reads FQNEAQ (reference sequence). The sequenced part of the CDR3 DNA is TGTGCCAGCAGCGATTCACTCAGCGGAAACACG. Protein sequence: CASSDSLSGNT. The whole CDR3 sequence is CASSDSLSGNTIYF.

Turning to this clone: The sequenced fragment ends 3 residues before the CDR3 boundary, so the rest is inferred from the germline J gene. The genes are TRBV19 and TRBJ1-6, with 11 bases aligning to TRBD1. The CDR3 sequence is 15 residues long. V lost 5 bases to trimming and J lost 8 bases; unmatched junction nucleotides: 5. CDR1 is LNHDA and CDR2 is SQIVND in the germline V gene (reference sequence). The sequenced CDR3 bases are TGTGCCAGTAGTCCCGGGACAGGGGGGTATTCACCC. Protein product: CASSPGTGGYSP. The full-length CDR3 reads as CASSPGTGGYSPLHF.

Concerning this clone: From the germline J gene comes the end of the CDR3, since the read stops 3 residues before it. The rearrangement uses TRBV19 and TRBJ1-1; D is undetermined. The CDR3 consists of 13 residues. Germline V gene data show CDR1 as LNHDA and CDR2 as SQIVND (reference sequence). The V end was cut by 3 bases, the J end by 1 base, with 6 bases between. The CDR3 bases that were read are TGTGCCAGTAGTATTTATCCGAACACTGAA. Translated: CASSIYPNTE. The entire CDR3 reads CASSIYPNTEAFF.

To note about this clone: From the germline J gene comes the end of the CDR3, since the read stops 3 residues before it. The chain employs TRBV18 and TRBJ2-3; no firm D call. The CDR3 runs to 12 residues. Germline assignment: CDR1 KGHSH and CDR2 LQKENI. Incomplete CDR3 DNA: TGTGCCAGCTCACCGCCAGGAGAGACG. Its translation: CASSPPGET. The whole CDR3 reads CASSPPGETQYF.

With regard to this clone: The read gets to within 3 residues of the CDR3 end, and the germline J gene fills in the rest. This chain uses TRBV7-9 with TRBJ1-1; a possible D gene is TRBD1 (5 bases). V was clipped by 2 bases and J by 1 base, with 11 bases between them. This CDR3 spans 15 amino acids. The germline V gene encodes CDR1 SEHNR and CDR2 FQNEAQ (reference sequence). CDR3 loop: CASSLWGRKNTEAFF. CDR3 DNA, as far as it was read: TGTGCCAGCAGCTTATGGGGCAGAAAGAACACTGAA.

A note on this clone: The read halts 3 residues ahead of the CDR3 end, with the missing end drawn from the germline J gene. The rearrangement joins TRBV19 to TRBJ2-2, with D perhaps TRBD1 (5 bases). Germline values: CDR1 LNHDA, CDR2 SQIVND (reference sequence). The V end was cut by 3 bases, the J end by 6 bases, with 14 bases between. The CDR3 totals 15 residues. CDR3 sequence reads: CASSIRGVRAGELFF. The DNA read from the CDR3 is TGTGCCAGTAGTATTAGGGGTGTTAGGGCCGGGGAG.

CDR3 DNA (partial): TGTGCCAGTAGACAGGGGGCGGAAAATGGT. Its protein product is CASRQGAENG. The full CDR3 reads CASRQGAENGQYF. The chain couples TRBV19 to TRBJ2-4; TRBD1 agrees at 9 bases. The read ends 3 residues before the CDR3 terminus; that terminus is restored from the germline J gene. The V gene's germline CDR1 is LNHDA and CDR2 SQIVND (reference sequence). This CDR3 region has 13 residues.

On this clone itself: Read sequence stops 3 residues before the CDR3 end, and the germline J gene provides the missing end. The chain uses TRBV5-1 and TRBJ2-5; 7 positions match TRBD1. This CDR3 is 15 amino acids long. Germline trimming cut 0 bases from V and 5 bases from J; bases unmatched to any gene: 7. In germline, CDR1 is SGHRS, CDR2 YFSETQ. Incomplete CDR3 DNA: TGCGCCAGCAGCTTGGATCAGGGGGTTTTCGAGACC. It specifies CASSLDQGVFET. The entire CDR3 protein reads CASSLDQGVFETQYF.

On this clone itself: The read finishes 3 residues shy of the CDR3 end, and the germline J gene is used to complete it. The V and J genes are TRBV19 and TRBJ1-2; a possible D gene is TRBD1 (5 bases). There are 14 residues in the CDR3. Germline V lookup: CDR1 LNHDA, CDR2 SQIVND (reference sequence). Partial CDR3 DNA: TGTGCCAGTAGTGCCCCCCTCCAGGGTAATGAC. Translation gives CASSAPLQGND. The full CDR3 is CASSAPLQGNDYTF. Together with reference TRBV19 and TRBJ1-2, the CDR3 gives the full variable domain: DGGITQSPKYLFRKEGQNVTLSCEQNLNHDAMYWYRQDPGQGLRLIYYSQIVNDFQKGDIAEGYSVSREKKESFPLTVTSAQKNPTAFYLCASSAPLQGNDYTFGSGTRLTVV.

In the case of this clone: The read terminates 3 residues ahead of where the CDR3 ends, so the germline J gene completes it. This chain connects TRBV20-1 to TRBJ2-3; TRBD2 aligns across 9 bases. The V and J ends lost 6 bases and 4 bases, in that order; junction bases with no gene match: 14. This CDR3 contains 16 residues. Germline loops: CDR1 DFQATT, CDR2 SNEGSKA (reference sequence). CDR3 DNA (partial): TGCAGTGCCCGAGAGGTGGGGACTAGCCTGTCAGATACG. The encoded protein is CSAREVGTSLSDT. The whole CDR3 is CSAREVGTSLSDTQYF.